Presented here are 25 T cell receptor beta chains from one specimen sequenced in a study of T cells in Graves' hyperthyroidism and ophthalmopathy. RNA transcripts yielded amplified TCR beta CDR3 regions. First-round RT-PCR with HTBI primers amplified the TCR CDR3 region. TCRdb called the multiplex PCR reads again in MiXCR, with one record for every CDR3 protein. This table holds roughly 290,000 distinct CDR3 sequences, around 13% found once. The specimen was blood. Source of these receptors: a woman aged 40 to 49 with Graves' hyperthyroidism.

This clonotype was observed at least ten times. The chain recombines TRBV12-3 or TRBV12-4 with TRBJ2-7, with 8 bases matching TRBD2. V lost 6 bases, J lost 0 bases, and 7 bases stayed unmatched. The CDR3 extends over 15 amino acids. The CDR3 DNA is TGTGCCAGCAGGGAAGGGCTAGCGGGCTCCTACGAGCAGTACTTC. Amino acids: CASREGLAGSYEQYF.

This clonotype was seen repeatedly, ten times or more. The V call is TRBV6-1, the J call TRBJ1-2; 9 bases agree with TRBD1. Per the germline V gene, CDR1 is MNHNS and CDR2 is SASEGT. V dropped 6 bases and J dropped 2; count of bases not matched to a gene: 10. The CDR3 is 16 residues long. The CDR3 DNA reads TGTGCCAGCAGGCCCCGGGACAGGGAACAGAACTATGGCTACACCTTC. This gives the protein CASRPRDREQNYGYTF.

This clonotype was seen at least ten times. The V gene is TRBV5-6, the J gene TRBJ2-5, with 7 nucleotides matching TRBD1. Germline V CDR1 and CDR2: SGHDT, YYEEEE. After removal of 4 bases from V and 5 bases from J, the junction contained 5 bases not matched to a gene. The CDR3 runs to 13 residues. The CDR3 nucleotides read TGTGCCAGCAGCGAAGAAGGGGGCGAGACCCAGTACTTC. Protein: CASSEEGGETQYF.

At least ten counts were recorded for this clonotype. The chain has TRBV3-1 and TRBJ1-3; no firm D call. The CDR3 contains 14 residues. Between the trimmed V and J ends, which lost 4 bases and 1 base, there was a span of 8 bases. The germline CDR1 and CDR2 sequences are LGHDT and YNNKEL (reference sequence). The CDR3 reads CASSLGSSGNTIYF. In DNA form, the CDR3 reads TGTGCCAGCAGCCTCGGGTCTTCTGGAAACACCATATATTTT.

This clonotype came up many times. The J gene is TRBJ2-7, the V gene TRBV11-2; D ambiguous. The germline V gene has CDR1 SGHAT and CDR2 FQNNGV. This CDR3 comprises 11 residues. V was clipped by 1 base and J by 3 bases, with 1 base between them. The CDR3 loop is CASSLVYEQYF. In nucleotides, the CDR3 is TGTGCCAGCAGCTTAGTCTACGAGCAGTACTTC.

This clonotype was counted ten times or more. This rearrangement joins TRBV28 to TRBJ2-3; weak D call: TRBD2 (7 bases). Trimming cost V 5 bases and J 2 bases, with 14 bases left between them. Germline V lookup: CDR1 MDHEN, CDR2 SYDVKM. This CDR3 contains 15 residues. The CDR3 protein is CASSTTGTITDTQYF. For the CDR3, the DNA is TGTGCCAGCAGTACAACAGGGACTATCACAGATACGCAGTATTTT. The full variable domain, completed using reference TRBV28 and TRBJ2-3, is DVKVTQSSRYLVKRTGEKVFLECVQDMDHENMFWYRQDPGLGLRLIYFSYDVKMKEKGDIPEGYSVSREKKERFSLILESASTNQTSMYLCASSTTGTITDTQYFGPGTRLTVL.

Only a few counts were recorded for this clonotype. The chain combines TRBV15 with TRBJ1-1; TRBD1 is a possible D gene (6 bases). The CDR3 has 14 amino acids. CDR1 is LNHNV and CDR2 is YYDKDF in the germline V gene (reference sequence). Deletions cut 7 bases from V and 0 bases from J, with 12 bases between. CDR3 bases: TGTGCCACCAAGGACAGCAGTATGAACACTGAAGCTTTCTTT. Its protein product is CATKDSSMNTEAFF.

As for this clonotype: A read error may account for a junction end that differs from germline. This CDR3 reads CASSLTGQNSPEQYF. The DNA of the CDR3 is TGCGCCAGCAGCTTGACGGGACAGAACTCCCCCGAGCAGTACTTC. The V gene is TRBV5-5, the J gene TRBJ2-7; the match to TRBD1 covers 7 bases. Germline-derived CDR1 and CDR2 are SGHKS and YYEKEE (reference sequence). The CDR3 contains 15 residues.

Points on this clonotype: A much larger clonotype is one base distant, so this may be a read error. CDR3 protein: CASSERQGDNVLTF. CDR3 coding DNA: TGTGCCAGCAGTGAGCGACAGGGGGACAACGTCCTGACTTTC. The chain recombines TRBV27 with TRBJ2-6; the match to TRBD1 covers 9 bases. There are 14 residues in the CDR3. The germline V gene has CDR1 MNHEY and CDR2 SMNVEV (reference sequence).

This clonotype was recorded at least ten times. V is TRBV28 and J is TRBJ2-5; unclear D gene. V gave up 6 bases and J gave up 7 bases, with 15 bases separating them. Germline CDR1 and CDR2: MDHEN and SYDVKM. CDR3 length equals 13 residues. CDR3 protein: CASSPTNTATQYF. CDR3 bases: TGTGCCAGCAGCCCGACAAACACAGCGACCCAGTACTTC. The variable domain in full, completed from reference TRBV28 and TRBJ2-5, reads DVKVTQSSRYLVKRTGEKVFLECVQDMDHENMFWYRQDPGLGLRLIYFSYDVKMKEKGDIPEGYSVSREKKERFSLILESASTNQTSMYLCASSPTNTATQYFGPGTRLLVL.

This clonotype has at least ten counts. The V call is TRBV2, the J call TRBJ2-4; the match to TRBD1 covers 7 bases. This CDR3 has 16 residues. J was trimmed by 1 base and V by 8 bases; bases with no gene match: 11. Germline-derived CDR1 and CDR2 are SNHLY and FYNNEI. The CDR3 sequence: CASGDPTGNAKNIQYF. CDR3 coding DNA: TGTGCCAGCGGGGACCCGACAGGGAATGCCAAAAACATTCAGTACTTC.

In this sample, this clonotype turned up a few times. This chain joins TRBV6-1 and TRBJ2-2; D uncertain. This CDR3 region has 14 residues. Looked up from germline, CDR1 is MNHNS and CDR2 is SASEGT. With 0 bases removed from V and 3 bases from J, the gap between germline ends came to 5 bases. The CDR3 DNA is TGTGCCAGCAGTGAAGCGCCGGACACCGGGGAGCTGTTTTTT. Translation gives CASSEAPDTGELFF.

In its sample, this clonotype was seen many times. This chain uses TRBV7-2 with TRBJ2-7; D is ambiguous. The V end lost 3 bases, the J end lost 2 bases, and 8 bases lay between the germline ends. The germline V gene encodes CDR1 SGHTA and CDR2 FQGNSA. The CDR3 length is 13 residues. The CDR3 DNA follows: TGTGCCAGCAGCTTCTTCAGCGCCTACGAGCAGTACTTC. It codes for CASSFFSAYEQYF.

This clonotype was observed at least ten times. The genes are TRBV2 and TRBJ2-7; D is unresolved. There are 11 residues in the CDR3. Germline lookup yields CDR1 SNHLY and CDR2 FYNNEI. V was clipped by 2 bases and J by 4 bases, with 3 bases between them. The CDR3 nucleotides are TGTGCCAGCAGTGAAATGTACGAGCAGTACTTC. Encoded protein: CASSEMYEQYF.

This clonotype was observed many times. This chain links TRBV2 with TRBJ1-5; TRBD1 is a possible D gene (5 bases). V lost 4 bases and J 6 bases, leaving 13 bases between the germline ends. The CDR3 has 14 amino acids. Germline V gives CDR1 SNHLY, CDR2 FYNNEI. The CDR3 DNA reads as TGTGCCAGCAGTGTAGGGCAGGGTACTCAGCCCCAGCATTTT. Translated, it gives CASSVGQGTQPQHF.

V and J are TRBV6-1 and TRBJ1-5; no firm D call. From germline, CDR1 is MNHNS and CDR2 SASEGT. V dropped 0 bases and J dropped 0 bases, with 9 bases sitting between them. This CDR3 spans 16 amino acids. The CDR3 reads CASSEAGHYSNQPQHF. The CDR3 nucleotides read TGTGCCAGCAGTGAAGCGGGTCACTATAGCAATCAGCCCCAGCATTTT.

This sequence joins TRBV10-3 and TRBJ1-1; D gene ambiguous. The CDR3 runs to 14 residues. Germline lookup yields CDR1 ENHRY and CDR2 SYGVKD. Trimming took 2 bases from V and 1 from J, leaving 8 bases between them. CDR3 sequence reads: CAISELGANTEAFF. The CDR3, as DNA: TGTGCCATCAGTGAGCTAGGAGCGAACACTGAAGCTTTCTTT.

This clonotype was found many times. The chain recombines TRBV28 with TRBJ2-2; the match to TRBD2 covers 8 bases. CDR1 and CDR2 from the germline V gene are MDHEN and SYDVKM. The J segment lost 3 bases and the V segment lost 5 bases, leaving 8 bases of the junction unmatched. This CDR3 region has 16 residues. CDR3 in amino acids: CASSQAGGRDTGELFF. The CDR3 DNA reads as TGTGCCAGCAGTCAGGCGGGGGGTAGGGACACCGGGGAGCTGTTTTTT.

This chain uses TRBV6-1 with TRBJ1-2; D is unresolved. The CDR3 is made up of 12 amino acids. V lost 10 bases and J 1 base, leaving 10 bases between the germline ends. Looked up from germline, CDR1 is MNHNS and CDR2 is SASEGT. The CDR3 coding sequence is TGTGCCACGGCACTACTTAACTATGGCTACACCTTC. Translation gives CATALLNYGYTF.

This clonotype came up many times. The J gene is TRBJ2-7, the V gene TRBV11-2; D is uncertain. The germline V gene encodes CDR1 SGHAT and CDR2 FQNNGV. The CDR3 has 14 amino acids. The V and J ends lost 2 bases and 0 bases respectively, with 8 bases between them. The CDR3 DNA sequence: TGTGCCAGCAGCTTATCCCCCACCTCCTACGAGCAGTACTTC. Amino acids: CASSLSPTSYEQYF.

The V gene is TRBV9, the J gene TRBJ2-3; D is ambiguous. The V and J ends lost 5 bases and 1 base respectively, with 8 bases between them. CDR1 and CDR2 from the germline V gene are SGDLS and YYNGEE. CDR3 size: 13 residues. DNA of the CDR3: TGTGCCAGCAGTTACCTGGGCACAGATACGCAGTATTTT. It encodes CASSYLGTDTQYF.

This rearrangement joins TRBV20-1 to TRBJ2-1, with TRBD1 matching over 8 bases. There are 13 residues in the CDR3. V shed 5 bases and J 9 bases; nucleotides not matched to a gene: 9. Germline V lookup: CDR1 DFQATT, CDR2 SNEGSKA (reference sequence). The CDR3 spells CSAGRTGGSEQFF. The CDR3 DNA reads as TGCAGTGCTGGGCGAACAGGGGGGAGTGAGCAGTTCTTC.

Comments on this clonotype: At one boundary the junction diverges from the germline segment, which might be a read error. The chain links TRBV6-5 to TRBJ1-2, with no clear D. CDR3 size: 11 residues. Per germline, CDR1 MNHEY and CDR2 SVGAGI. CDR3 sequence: CASSSSYSYTF. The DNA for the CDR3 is TGTGCCAGCAGTTCCTCCTATAGCTACACCTTC.

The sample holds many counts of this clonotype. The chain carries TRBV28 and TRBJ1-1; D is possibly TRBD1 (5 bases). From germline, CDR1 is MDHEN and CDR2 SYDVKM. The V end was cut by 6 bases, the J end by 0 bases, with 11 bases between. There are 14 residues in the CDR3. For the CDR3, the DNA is TGTGCCAGCAGCGTGGGACGGTTGAACACTGAAGCTTTCTTT. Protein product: CASSVGRLNTEAFF.

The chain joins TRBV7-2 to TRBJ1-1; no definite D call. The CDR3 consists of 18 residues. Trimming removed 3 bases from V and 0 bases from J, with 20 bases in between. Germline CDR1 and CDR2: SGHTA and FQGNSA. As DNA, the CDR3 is TGTGCCAGCAGCTTTTTAGGAGCTGGTTCGAGGTTGAACACTGAAGCTTTCTTT. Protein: CASSFLGAGSRLNTEAFF.